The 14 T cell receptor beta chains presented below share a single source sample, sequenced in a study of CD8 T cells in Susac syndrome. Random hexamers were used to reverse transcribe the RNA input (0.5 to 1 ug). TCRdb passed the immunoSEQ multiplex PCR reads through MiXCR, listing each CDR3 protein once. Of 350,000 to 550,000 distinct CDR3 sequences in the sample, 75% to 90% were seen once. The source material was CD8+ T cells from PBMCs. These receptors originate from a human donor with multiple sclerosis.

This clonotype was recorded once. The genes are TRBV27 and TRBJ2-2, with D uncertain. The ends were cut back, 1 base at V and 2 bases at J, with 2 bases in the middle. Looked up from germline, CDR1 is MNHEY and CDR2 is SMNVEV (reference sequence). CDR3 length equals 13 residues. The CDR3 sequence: CASSLYNTGELFF. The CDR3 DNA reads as TGTGCCAGCAGTTTATATAACACCGGGGAGCTGTTTTTT.

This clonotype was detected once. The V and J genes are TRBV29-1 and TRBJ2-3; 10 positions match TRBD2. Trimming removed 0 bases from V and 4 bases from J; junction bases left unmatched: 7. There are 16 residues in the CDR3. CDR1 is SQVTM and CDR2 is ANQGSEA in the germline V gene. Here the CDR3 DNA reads TGCAGCGTTGAAGATCTTAAGCGGGGGGGCGCAGATACGCAGTATTTT. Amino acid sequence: CSVEDLKRGGADTQYF.

The DNA for the CDR3 is TGTGCCAGCAGTGAACTGGGTGCGGAGCAGTACTTC. Its translation: CASSELGAEQYF. V is TRBV6-1 and J is TRBJ2-7; D gene ambiguous. Looked up from germline, CDR1 is MNHNS and CDR2 is SASEGT. There are 12 residues in the CDR3. With 2 bases removed from V and 7 bases from J, the gap between germline ends came to 9 bases.

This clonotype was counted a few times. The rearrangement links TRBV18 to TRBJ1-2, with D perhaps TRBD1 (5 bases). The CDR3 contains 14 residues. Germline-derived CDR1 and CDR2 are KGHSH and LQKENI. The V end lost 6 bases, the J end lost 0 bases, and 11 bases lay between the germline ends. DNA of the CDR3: TGTGCCAGCTCTCCGGAGACAGCTAACTATGGCTACACCTTC. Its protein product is CASSPETANYGYTF.

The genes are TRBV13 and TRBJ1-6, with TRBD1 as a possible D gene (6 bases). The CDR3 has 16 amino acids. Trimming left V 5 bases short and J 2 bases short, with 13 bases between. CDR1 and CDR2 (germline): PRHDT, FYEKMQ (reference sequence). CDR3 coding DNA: TGTGCCAGCAGCATGGGGGGGGCAGCCTATAATTCACCCCTCCACTTT. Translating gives CASSMGGAAYNSPLHF.

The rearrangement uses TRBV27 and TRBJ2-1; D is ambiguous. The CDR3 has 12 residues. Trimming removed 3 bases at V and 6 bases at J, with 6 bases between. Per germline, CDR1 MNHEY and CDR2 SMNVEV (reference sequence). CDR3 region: CASSLWGNEQFF. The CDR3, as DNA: TGTGCCAGCAGTTTGTGGGGCAATGAGCAGTTCTTC.

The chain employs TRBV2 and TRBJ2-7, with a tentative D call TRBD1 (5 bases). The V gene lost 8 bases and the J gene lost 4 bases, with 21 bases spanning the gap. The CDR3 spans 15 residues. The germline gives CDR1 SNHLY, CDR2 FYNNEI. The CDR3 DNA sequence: TGTGCCAGCGTACAGGCACGTTCAGGATCGTACGAGCAGTACTTC. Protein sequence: CASVQARSGSYEQYF.

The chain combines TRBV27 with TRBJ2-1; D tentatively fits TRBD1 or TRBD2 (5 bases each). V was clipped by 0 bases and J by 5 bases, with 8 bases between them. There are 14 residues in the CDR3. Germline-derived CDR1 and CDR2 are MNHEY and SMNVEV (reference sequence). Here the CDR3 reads CASSLSRGNNEQFF. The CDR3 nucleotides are TGTGCCAGCAGTTTATCCCGGGGCAACAATGAGCAGTTCTTC.

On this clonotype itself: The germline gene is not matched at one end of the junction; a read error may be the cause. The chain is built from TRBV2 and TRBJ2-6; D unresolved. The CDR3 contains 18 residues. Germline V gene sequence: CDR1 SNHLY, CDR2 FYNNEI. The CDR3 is CASSDTVGDGSGTNVLTF. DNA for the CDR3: TGTGCCAGCAGTGACACAGTGGGTGATGGCTCTGGGACCAACGTCCTGACTTTC. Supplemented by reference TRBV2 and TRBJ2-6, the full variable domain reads EPEVTQTPSHQVTQMGQEVILRCVPISNHLYFYWYRQILGQKVEFLVSFYNNEISEKSEIFDDQFSVERPDGSNFTLKIRSTKLEDSAMYFCASSDTVGDGSGTNVLTFGAGSRLTVL.

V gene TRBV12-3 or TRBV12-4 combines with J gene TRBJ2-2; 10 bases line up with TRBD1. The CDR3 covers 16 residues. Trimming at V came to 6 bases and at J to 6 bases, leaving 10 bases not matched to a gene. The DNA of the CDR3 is TGTGCCAGCAGACTCCCGGGACAGGGGTTGTCCGGGGAGCTGTTTTTT. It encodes CASRLPGQGLSGELFF.

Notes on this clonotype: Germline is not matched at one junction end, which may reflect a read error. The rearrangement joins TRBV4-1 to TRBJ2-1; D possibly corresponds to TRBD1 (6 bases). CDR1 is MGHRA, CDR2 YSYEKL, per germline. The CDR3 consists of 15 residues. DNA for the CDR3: TGCGCCAGCGGCCAAGGACAGCCCTCGAGGAATGAGCAGTTCTTC. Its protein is CASGQGQPSRNEQFF.

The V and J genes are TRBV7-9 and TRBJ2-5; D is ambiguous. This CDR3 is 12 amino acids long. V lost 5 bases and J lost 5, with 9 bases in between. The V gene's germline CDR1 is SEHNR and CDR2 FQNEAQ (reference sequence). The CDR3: CASSTVGETQYF. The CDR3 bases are TGTGCCAGCAGCACAGTGGGGGAGACCCAGTACTTC.

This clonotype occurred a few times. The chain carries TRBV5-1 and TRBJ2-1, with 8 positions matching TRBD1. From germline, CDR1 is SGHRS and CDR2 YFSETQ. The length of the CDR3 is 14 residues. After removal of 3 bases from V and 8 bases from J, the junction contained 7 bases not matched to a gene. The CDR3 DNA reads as TGCGCCAGCAGCTACGGACAGGGTTCGGATGAGCAGTTCTTC. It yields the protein CASSYGQGSDEQFF.

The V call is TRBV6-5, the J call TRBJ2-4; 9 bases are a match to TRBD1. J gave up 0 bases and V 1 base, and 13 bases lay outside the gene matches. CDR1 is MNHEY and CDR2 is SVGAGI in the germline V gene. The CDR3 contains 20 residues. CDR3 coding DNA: TGTGCCAGCAGTTACTATCCCGGACAGGGGCCCCCGAAAGCCAAAAACATTCAGTACTTC. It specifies CASSYYPGQGPPKAKNIQYF.